This TCR beta chain was obtained from a study of technical replicates of blood from several donors. The table came from immunoSEQ multiplex PCR; TCRdb's copy has only in-frame clones and leaves some out. The sample yields around 68,000 clones, 95% to 97% seen once. Trimming took off 0 bases at V and 0 bases at J, with 7 bases between the two ends. Germline V gene lookup returns CDR1 SGHNT and CDR2 YYREEE (reference sequence). The CDR3 has 15 amino acids. The sequence was collected from a human donor in good health. This sequence joins TRBV5-4 and TRBJ2-1; possible D gene TRBD1, 5 bases. The sample was T cells isolated from PBMCs. In DNA, the CDR3 is TGTGCCAGCAGCTTGGACAGGCACTCCTACAATGAGCAGTTCTTC. Protein sequence: CASSLDRHSYNEQFF.